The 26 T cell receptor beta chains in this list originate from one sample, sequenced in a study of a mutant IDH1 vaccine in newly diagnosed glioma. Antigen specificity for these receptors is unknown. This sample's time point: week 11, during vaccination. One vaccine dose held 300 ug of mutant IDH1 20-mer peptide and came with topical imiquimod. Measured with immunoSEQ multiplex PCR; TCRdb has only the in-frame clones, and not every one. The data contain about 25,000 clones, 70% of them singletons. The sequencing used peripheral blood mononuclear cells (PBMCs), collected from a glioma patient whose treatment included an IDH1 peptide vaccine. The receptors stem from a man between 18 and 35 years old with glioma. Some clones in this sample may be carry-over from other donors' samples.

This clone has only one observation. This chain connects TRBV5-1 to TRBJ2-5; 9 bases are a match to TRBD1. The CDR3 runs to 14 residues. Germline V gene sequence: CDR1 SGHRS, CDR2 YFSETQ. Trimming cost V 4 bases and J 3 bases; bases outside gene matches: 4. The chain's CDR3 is CASSGTGTKETQYF. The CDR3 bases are TGCGCCAGCAGCGGGACAGGGACCAAAGAGACCCAGTACTTC.

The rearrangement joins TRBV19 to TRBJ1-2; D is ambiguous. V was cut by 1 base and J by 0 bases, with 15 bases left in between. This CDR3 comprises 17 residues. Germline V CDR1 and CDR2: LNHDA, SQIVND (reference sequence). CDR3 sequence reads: CASSIGNNAPTNYGYTF. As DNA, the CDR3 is TGTGCCAGTAGTATAGGTAACAACGCCCCGACTAACTATGGCTACACCTTC.

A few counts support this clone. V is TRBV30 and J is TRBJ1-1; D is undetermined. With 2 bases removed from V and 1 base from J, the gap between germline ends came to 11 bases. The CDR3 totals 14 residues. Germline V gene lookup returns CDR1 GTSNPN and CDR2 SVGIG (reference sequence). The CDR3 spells CAWSRTAPNTEAFF. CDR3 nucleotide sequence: TGTGCCTGGAGTCGAACAGCCCCGAACACTGAAGCTTTCTTT.

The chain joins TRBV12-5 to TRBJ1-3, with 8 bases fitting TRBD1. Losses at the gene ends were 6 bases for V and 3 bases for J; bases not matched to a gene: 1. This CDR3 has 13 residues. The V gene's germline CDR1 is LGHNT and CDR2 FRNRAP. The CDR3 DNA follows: TGTGCTAGTGGGACAGGGGATGGAAACACCATATATTTT. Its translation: CASGTGDGNTIYF.

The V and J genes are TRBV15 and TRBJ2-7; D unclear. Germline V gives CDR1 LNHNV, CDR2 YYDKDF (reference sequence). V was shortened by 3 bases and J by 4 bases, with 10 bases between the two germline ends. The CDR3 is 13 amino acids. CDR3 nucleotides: TGTGCCACCAGCAGGGTGGATGCGTACGAGCAGTACTTC. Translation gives CATSRVDAYEQYF.

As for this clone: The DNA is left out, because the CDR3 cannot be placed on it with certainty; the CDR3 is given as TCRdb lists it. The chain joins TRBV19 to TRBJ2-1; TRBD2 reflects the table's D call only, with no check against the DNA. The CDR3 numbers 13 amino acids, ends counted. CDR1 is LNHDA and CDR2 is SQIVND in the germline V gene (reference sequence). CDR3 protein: CASSITWASGNLF.

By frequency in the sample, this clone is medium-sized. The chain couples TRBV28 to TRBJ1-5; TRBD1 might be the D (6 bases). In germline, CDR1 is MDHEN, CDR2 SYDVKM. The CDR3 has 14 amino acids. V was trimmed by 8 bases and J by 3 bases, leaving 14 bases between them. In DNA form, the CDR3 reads TGTGCCAGCGGAGGGGGTTCCTACAATCAGCCCCAGCATTTT. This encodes CASGGGSYNQPQHF.

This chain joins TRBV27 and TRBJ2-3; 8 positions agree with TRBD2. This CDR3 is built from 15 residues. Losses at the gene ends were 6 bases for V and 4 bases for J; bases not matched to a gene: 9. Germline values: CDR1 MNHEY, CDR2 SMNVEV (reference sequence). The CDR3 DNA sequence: TGTGCCAGCAGCTACAAGCGGGAGTTGGCAGATACGCAGTATTTT. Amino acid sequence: CASSYKRELADTQYF.

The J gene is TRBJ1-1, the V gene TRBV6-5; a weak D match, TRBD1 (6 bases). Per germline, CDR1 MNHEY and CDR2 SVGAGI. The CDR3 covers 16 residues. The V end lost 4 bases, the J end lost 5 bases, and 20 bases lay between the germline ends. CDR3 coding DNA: TGTGCCAGCAGTTCACCCCCGGGACGAGGACAGACTGAAGCTTTCTTT. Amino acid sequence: CASSSPPGRGQTEAFF.

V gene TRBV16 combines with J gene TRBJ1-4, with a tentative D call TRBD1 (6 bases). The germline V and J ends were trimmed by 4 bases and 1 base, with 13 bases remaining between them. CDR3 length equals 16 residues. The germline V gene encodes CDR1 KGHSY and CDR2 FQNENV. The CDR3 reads CASSPQPQGTNEKLFF. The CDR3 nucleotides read TGTGCCAGCAGCCCCCAGCCACAGGGAACTAATGAAAAACTGTTTTTT. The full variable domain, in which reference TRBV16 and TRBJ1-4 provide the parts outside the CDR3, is GEEVAQTPKHLVRGEGQKAKLYCAPIKGHSYVFWYQQVLKNEFKFLISFQNENVFDETGMPKERFSAKCLPNSPCSLEIQATKLEDSAVYFCASSPQPQGTNEKLFFGSGTQLSVL.

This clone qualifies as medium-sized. The CDR3: CASILGQGFYEQYF. In DNA form, the CDR3 reads TGTGCCAGCATACTCGGACAGGGCTTCTACGAGCAGTACTTC. This chain uses TRBV2 with TRBJ2-7; TRBD1 matches at 8 bases. V lost 7 bases to trimming and J lost 3 bases; unmatched junction nucleotides: 8. This CDR3 spans 14 amino acids. The germline CDR1 and CDR2 sequences are SNHLY and FYNNEI.

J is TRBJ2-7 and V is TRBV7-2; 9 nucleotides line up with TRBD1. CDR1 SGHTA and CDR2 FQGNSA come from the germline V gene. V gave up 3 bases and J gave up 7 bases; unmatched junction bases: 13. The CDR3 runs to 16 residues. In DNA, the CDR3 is TGTGCCAGCAGCTTGGCCACCGGGACAGGGTCTTCGGAGCAGTACTTC. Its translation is CASSLATGTGSSEQYF.

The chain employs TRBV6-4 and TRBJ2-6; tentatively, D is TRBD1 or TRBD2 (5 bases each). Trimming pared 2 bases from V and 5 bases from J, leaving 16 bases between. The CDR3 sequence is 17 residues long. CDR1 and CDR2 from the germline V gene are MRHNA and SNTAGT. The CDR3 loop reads CASSDHRLALRANVLTF. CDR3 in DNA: TGTGCCAGCAGTGACCACAGGCTAGCTCTTAGGGCCAACGTCCTGACTTTC.

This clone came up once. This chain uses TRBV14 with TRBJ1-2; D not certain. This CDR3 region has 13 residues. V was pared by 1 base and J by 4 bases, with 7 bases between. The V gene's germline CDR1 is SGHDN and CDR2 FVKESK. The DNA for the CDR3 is TGTGCCAGCAGCCAAGTAGGGCCCTATGGCTACACCTTC. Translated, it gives CASSQVGPYGYTF.

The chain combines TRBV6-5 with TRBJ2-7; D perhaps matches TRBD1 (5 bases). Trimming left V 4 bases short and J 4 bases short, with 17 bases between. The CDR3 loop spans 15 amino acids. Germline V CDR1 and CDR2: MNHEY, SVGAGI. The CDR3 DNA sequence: TGTGCCAGCAGTTGGTCTCCAGGGTTAGTTTACGAGCAGTACTTC. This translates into CASSWSPGLVYEQYF.

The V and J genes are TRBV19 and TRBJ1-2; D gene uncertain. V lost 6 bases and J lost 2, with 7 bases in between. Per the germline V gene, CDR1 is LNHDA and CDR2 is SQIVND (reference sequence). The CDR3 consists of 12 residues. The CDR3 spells CASRGRNYGYTF. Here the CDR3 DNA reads TGTGCCAGTAGGGGCAGGAACTATGGCTACACCTTC.

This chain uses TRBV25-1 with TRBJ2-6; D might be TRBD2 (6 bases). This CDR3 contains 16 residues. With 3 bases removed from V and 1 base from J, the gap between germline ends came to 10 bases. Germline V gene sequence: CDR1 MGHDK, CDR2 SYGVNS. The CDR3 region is CASSDGEESGANVLTF. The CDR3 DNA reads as TGTGCCAGCAGTGATGGGGAGGAATCTGGGGCCAACGTCCTGACTTTC.

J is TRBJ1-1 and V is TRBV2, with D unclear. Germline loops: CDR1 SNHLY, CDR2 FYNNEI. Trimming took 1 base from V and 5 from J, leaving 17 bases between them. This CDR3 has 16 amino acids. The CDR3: CASSEGRVLTGTEAFF. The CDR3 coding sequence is TGTGCCAGCAGTGAAGGAAGGGTCTTGACCGGGACTGAAGCTTTCTTT.

Here the CDR3 DNA reads TGTGCCAGCAGCTTAAGTACCGGGACCTCGACTGAAGCTTTCTTT. Protein sequence: CASSLSTGTSTEAFF. The V call is TRBV7-9, the J call TRBJ1-1, with D maybe TRBD1 (5 bases). This CDR3 is 15 amino acids long. V was shortened by 2 bases and J by 5 bases, with 15 bases between the two germline ends. Germline values: CDR1 SEHNR, CDR2 FQNEAQ (reference sequence).

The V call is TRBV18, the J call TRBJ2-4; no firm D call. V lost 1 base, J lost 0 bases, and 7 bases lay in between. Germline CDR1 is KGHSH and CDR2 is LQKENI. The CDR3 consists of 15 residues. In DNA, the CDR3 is TGTGCCAGCTCACCACAATGGGGAGCCAAAAACATTCAGTACTTC. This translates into CASSPQWGAKNIQYF.

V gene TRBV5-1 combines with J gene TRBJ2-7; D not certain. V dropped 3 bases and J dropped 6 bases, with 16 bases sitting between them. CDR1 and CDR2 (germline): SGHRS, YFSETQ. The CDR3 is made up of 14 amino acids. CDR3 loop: CASSWAQSSREQYF. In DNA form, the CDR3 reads TGCGCCAGCAGCTGGGCCCAAAGCAGTCGCGAGCAGTACTTC.

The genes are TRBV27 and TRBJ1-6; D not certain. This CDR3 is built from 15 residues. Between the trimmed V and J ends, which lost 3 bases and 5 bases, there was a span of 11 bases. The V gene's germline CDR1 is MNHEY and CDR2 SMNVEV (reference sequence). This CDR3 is CASSFQEGNNSPLHF. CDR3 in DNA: TGTGCCAGCAGTTTCCAGGAGGGTAATAATTCACCCCTCCACTTT.

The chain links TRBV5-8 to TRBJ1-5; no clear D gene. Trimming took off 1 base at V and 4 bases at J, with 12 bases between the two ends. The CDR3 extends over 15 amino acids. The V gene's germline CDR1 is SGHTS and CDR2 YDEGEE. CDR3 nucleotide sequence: TGTGCCAGCAGCTTGCTGGGCACGGGGAATCAGCCCCAGCATTTT. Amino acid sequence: CASSLLGTGNQPQHF.

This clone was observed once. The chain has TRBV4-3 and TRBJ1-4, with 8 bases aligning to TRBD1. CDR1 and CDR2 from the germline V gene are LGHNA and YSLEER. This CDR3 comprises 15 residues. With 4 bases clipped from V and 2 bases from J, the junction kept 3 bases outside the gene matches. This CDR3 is CASSLNRGTNEKLFF. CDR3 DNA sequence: TGCGCCAGCAGCCTCAACAGGGGGACTAATGAAAAACTGTTTTTT.

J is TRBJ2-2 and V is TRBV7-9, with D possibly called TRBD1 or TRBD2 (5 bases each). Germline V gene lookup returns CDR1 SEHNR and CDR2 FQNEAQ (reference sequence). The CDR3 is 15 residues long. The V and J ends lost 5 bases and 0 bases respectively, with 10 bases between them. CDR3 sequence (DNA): TGTGCCAGCAGCCGGGGCGTTTCGAACACCGGGGAGCTGTTTTTT. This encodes CASSRGVSNTGELFF.

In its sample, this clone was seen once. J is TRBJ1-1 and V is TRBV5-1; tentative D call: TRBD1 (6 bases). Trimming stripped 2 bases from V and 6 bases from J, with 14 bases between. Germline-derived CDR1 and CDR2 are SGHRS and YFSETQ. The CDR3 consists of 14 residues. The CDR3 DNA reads TGCGCCAGCAGCTTATACAGGGTCCCGGCTGAAGCTTTCTTT. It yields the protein CASSLYRVPAEAFF.